This is a list of T cell receptor beta chains from one sample in a study of OX40 agonist ivuxolimab in advanced cancers. Assay: immunoSEQ multiplex PCR; the TCRdb copy retains only in-frame clones and omits some. This sample has about 68,000 clones; 84% occur once, and the top ten carry around 1.7%. The material was CD4+ or CD8+ T cells sorted from blood, obtained in a trial of the OX40 agonist ivuxolimab. These receptors came from an adult with an advanced solid tumor such as melanoma, head and neck, liver or kidney cancer. CDR3s include the opening cysteine and the closing phenylalanine or tryptophan. A D gene is named only where the DNA matches it firmly. Clone size appears in some rows only: once, few, many, or a class for an expanded clone.

d_call j_call v_call clone_size cdr3_aa cdr3_nt
. TRBJ1-2 TRBV28 . CASSPDSAGRYTF TGTGCCAGCAGTCCGGACAGCGCCGGGCGCTACACCTTC
. TRBJ2-5 TRBV6-1 . CASSEAAGGETQYF TGTGCCAGCAGTGAAGCGGCGGGTGGGGAGACCCAGTACTTC
. TRBJ1-4 TRBV15 . CATSRGGADGEKLFF TGTGCCACCAGCAGAGGGGGGGCGGACGGTGAAAAACTGTTTTTT
. TRBJ2-7 TRBV18 . CASSPRWGERSYEQYF TGTGCCAGCTCACCACGATGGGGGGAGAGGAGCTACGAGCAGTACTTC
. TRBJ2-5 TRBV5-4 . CASSFGGLGGGETQYF TGTGCCAGCAGCTTTGGGGGGCTAGGGGGCGGCGAGACCCAGTACTTC
. TRBJ1-4 TRBV9 . CASSAYRDSTTNEKLFF TGTGCCAGCAGCGCCTACCGGGACTCAACAACTAATGAAAAACTGTTTTTT
. TRBJ2-3 TRBV5-1 once CASSARSTDTQYF TGCGCCAGCAGCGCCAGAAGCACAGATACGCAGTATTTT
TRBD1 TRBJ2-7 TRBV5-1 . CASTTLGQGVDEQYF TGCGCCAGCACCACTCTGGGACAGGGCGTCGACGAGCAGTACTTC
. TRBJ1-4 TRBV30 . CAWSGFQQGPLATNEKLFF TGTGCCTGGAGTGGGTTTCAACAGGGACCCCTGGCAACTAATGAAAAACTGTTTTTT
TRBD1 TRBJ2-7 TRBV28 once CASSLEDRVEQYF TGTGCCAGCAGTCTAGAGGACAGGGTCGAGCAGTACTTC
. TRBJ2-2 TRBV29-1 . CSVGGAPFMGTGELFF TGCAGCGTTGGGGGGGCGCCGTTTATGGGCACCGGGGAGCTGTTTTTT
. TRBJ2-1 TRBV7-2 . CASSPTFSYNEQFF TGTGCCAGCAGCCCGACGTTCTCCTACAATGAGCAGTTCTTC
. TRBJ1-2 TRBV19 . CASSIADGSGYTF TGTGCCAGTAGTATAGCTGACGGGTCGGGCTACACCTTC
TRBD1 TRBJ2-3 TRBV4-3 few CASSQSTGTGVEDTQYF TGCGCCAGCAGCCAATCGACCGGGACAGGGGTTGAAGATACGCAGTATTTT
. TRBJ1-1 TRBV7-9 . CASSPTLTGAIEAFF TGTGCCAGCAGCCCGACATTGACAGGAGCGATTGAAGCTTTCTTT
. TRBJ2-4 TRBV6-5 . CASSRHGRDIQYF TGTGCCAGCAGTAGACATGGGCGCGACATTCAGTACTTC
. TRBJ2-1 TRBV7-9 . CASSSQGTPYNEQFF TGTGCCAGCAGCTCGCAGGGTACCCCCTACAATGAGCAGTTCTTC
. TRBJ2-5 TRBV19 few CASSPPGSGGETQYF TGTGCCAGTAGTCCCCCTGGCTCAGGCGGAGAGACCCAGTACTTC
. TRBJ2-3 TRBV4-2 . CASSQDKRASHTDTQYF TGTGCCAGCAGCCAAGATAAAAGGGCTAGCCACACAGATACGCAGTATTTT
. TRBJ2-3 TRBV25-1 . CASSDGWERADTQYF TGTGCCAGCAGTGATGGGTGGGAGCGGGCAGATACGCAGTATTTT
TRBD1 TRBJ2-6 TRBV4-1 . CASSQGLGQGLAGANVLTF TGCGCCAGCAGCCAAGGATTGGGACAGGGATTAGCTGGGGCCAACGTCCTGACTTTC
. TRBJ2-5 TRBV11-2 . CASSLWGNSQETQYF TGTGCCAGCAGCTTATGGGGAAACAGCCAAGAGACCCAGTACTTC
. TRBJ2-7 TRBV28 . CASNPRGEGGYEQYF TGTGCCAGCAACCCAAGGGGTGAAGGGGGCTACGAGCAGTACTTC
. TRBJ1-5 TRBV10-3 . CAISESTVRNQPQHF TGTGCCATCAGTGAGTCGACGGTTCGCAATCAGCCCCAGCATTTT
. TRBJ1-3 TRBV9 . CASTVDNGNTIYF TGTGCGAGTACGGTGGATAATGGAAACACCATATATTTT
. TRBJ1-1 TRBV7-6 . CASSLIGGNTEAFF TGTGCCAGCAGCTTAATTGGAGGGAACACTGAAGCTTTCTTT
. TRBJ1-2 TRBV4-3 . CASSQDRFKDYGYTF TGCGCCAGCAGCCAAGACCGGTTCAAAGACTATGGCTACACCTTC
TRBD1 TRBJ2-3 TRBV5-6 once CASSHRGVGTDTQYF TGTGCCAGCAGCCACAGGGGAGTTGGCACAGATACGCAGTATTTT